The sequence of this T cell receptor beta chain was determined in a study of beta chain features in type 1 diabetes. Study background: All samples together contributed more than 90,000,000 sorted cells for examination. General study points: Moderately but significantly shorter TCRB CDR3s were found in Type 1 diabetes patients in all four CD4+ subsets.

cDNA synthesis used the whole RNA isolate, giving expressed TCRB sequences. The method was immunoSEQ multiplex PCR; TCRdb's version includes in-frame clones alone and lacks a portion of them. The sample carries around 250,000 clones, roughly 21% recorded once. The CDR3 consists of 15 residues. Germline CDR1 and CDR2: LGHNA and YNFKEQ. Deletions cut 6 bases from V and 1 base from J, with 15 bases between. Every single donor gave one heparinised blood draw, and these averaged about 120 mL. The purity of all sorted populations exceeded 95%. Turning to this clone: The antigen is unknown.

Sequencing used naive CD4+ T cells from blood. This sequence was found in a woman aged 40 to 50 with type 1 diabetes. This chain connects TRBV4-2 to TRBJ1-1; D is perhaps TRBD1 (5 bases). DNA for the CDR3: TGTGCCAGCAGAAGGTTGGCAGGGCCGAACACTGAAGCTTTCTTT. It yields the protein CASRRLAGPNTEAFF.